This T cell receptor (beta chain) was obtained from a study of CD8 T cells in ankylosing spondylitis. Findings and caveats of the study: Apparently characteristic of ankylosing spondylitis blood was a TCR beta motif (under ten highly homologous variants).

V was pared by 0 bases and J by 6 bases, with 2 bases of the junction left unmatched. CDR3 length: 13 amino acids. From germline, CDR1 is SGHKS and CDR2 YYEKEE (reference sequence). In its sample, this clonotype was seen a few times. Its specificity is not known. TCRdb processed the 5' RACE reads anew with MiXCR; each CDR3 protein has one entry. The data show hundreds of thousands of distinct CDR3 sequences, 25% to 30% seen once. The V call is TRBV5-5, the J call TRBJ2-7; TRBD2 matches at 8 bases. The sequenced material came from blood, either unsorted or a sorted T cell fraction (not recorded which). The source is a male donor with ankylosing spondylitis. CDR3 amino acids: CASSLGGLGEQYV. In DNA form, the CDR3 reads TGTGCCAGCAGCTTGGGGGGACTAGGCGAGCAGTACGTC.